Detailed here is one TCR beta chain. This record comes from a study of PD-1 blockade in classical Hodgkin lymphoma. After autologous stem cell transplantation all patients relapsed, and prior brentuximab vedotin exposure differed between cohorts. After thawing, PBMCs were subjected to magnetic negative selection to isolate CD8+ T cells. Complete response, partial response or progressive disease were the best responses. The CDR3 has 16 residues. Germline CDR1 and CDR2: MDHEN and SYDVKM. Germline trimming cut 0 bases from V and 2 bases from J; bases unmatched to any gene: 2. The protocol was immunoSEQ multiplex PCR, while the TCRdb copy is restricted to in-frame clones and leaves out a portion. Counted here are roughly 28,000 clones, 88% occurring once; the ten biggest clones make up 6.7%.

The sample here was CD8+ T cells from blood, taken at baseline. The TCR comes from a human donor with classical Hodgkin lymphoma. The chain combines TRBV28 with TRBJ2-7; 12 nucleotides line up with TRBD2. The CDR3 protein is CASSLWGLAGTYEQYF. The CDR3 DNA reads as TGTGCCAGCAGTTTATGGGGACTAGCGGGTACCTACGAGCAGTACTTC.